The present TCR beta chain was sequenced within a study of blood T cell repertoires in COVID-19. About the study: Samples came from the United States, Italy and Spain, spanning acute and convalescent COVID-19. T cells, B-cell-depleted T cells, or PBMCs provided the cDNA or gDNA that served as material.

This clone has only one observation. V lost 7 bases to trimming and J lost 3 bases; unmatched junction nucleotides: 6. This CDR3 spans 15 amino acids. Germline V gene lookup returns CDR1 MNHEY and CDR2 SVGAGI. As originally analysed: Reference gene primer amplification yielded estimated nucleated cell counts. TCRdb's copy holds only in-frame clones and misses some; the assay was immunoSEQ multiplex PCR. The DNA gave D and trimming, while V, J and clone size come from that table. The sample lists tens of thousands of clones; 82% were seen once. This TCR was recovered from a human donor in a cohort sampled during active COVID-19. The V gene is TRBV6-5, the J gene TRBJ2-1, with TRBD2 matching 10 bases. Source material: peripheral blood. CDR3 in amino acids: CASIPSGGLYNEQFF. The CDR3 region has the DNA TGTGCCAGCATTCCTAGCGGGGGCCTCTACAATGAGCAGTTCTTC.